These 24 T cell receptor beta chains originate from one sample sequenced in a study of blood T cell repertoires in COVID-19. The assay was immunoSEQ multiplex PCR, and TCRdb's table has in-frame clones only and misses some. The table records some 70,000 clones, 76% of them present only once. The sequencing input was peripheral blood. All receptors come from a man in his 60s with COVID-19, enrolled during active disease.

This clone was recorded once. The chain recombines TRBV2 with TRBJ2-5; tentative D call: TRBD2 (6 bases). Germline CDR1 is SNHLY and CDR2 is FYNNEI. Trimming took 7 bases from V and 5 from J, leaving 14 bases between them. The CDR3 extends over 13 amino acids. The CDR3 nucleotides read TGTGCCAGCACCCCAGGCGGGGTGGAGACCCAGTACTTC. As protein: CASTPGGVETQYF.

V is TRBV3-1 (or the pseudogene TRBV3-2) and J is TRBJ2-1; D is possibly TRBD2 (5 bases). Germline assignment: CDR1 LGHDT and CDR2 YNNKEL (reference sequence). V lost 2 bases to trimming and J lost 4 bases, with 6 bases between them. There are 13 residues in the CDR3. For the CDR3, the DNA is TGTGCCAGCAGCCAATTAGCGTACAATGAGCAGTTCTTC. It yields the protein CASSQLAYNEQFF.

This chain uses TRBV6-5 with TRBJ1-6; 8 bases match TRBD1. The CDR3 length is 14 residues. After removal of 5 bases from V and 8 bases from J, the junction contained 5 bases not matched to a gene. CDR1 and CDR2 from the germline V gene are MNHEY and SVGAGI. The CDR3 reads CASSQQGVDSPLHF. The CDR3 DNA reads TGTGCCAGCAGTCAACAGGGGGTAGATTCACCCCTCCACTTT.

The chain combines TRBV6-5 with TRBJ2-7; possible D gene TRBD2, 6 bases. The CDR3 is 15 residues long. The ends were cut back, 6 bases at V and 4 bases at J, with 19 bases in the middle. Germline V CDR1 and CDR2: MNHEY, SVGAGI. DNA for the CDR3: TGTGCCAGCAGCCGAACTAGCAGCCGCCCTTACGAGCAGTACTTC. Translated: CASSRTSSRPYEQYF.

This chain links TRBV4-1 with TRBJ2-1; 14 nucleotides match TRBD2. This CDR3 contains 16 residues. Trimming cost V 4 bases and J 8 bases; bases outside gene matches: 7. The germline gives CDR1 MGHRA, CDR2 YSYEKL. The CDR3 here is CASSPYRGLAGDEQFF. The CDR3 nucleotides are TGCGCCAGCAGCCCCTATCGGGGACTAGCGGGGGATGAGCAGTTCTTC.

The chain joins TRBV28 to TRBJ1-2, with 9 bases that match TRBD1. V shed 10 bases, J shed 3 bases, and the junction held 9 bases outside the gene matches. The germline gives CDR1 MDHEN, CDR2 SYDVKM. The CDR3 has 14 residues. DNA of the CDR3: TGTGCCACCAAGGGGACAGGGAGGGACTATGGCTACACCTTC. Its protein is CATKGTGRDYGYTF.

The chain uses TRBV30 and TRBJ1-1; the D is unclear. The ends were cut back, 2 bases at V and 5 bases at J, with 15 bases in the middle. CDR1 and CDR2 from the germline V gene are GTSNPN and SVGIG (reference sequence). The length of the CDR3 is 14 residues. CDR3 sequence: CAWSHSDWETEAFF. The CDR3 DNA reads as TGTGCCTGGAGTCACTCTGACTGGGAGACTGAAGCTTTCTTT. Combining the CDR3 with reference TRBV30 and TRBJ1-1 gives the whole variable domain SQTIHQWPATLVQPVGSPLSLECTVEGTSNPNLYWYRQAAGRGLQLLFYSVGIGQISSEVPQNLSASRPQDRQFILSSKKLLLSDSGFYLCAWSHSDWETEAFFGQGTRLTVV.

The rearrangement links TRBV19 to TRBJ1-2; no clear D. Trimming cost V 1 base and J 8 bases, with 5 bases left between them. Germline V CDR1 and CDR2: LNHDA, SQIVND (reference sequence). There are 11 residues in the CDR3. Here the CDR3 DNA reads TGTGCCAGTAGTATAGGTTCGGGCTACACCTTC. Its translation is CASSIGSGYTF.

This clone was found once. The CDR3 DNA sequence: TGTGCCAGCAAAAGAACCCTAGGCCCGGGTGAGCAGTACTTC. Its translation: CASKRTLGPGEQYF. The chain joins TRBV2 to TRBJ2-7; D is ambiguous. The CDR3 has 14 residues. Germline V gives CDR1 SNHLY, CDR2 FYNNEI. Trimming stripped 7 bases from V and 7 bases from J, with 20 bases between.

In this sample, this clone turned up once. This chain connects TRBV4-1 to TRBJ2-1, with D hard to call. CDR1 and CDR2 (germline): MGHRA, YSYEKL. The CDR3 has 13 residues. V was cut by 0 bases and J by 10 bases, with 10 bases left in between. The CDR3 sequence is CASSQDRVQEQFF. The DNA for the CDR3 is TGCGCCAGCAGCCAAGATAGAGTCCAAGAGCAGTTCTTC.

The DNA for the CDR3 is TGCAGCGACCAAAGGACTAGCGGGAGGAATGAGCAGTTCTTC. Residues: CSDQRTSGRNEQFF. This chain links TRBV29-1 with TRBJ2-1; TRBD2 agrees at 14 bases. In germline, CDR1 is SQVTM, CDR2 ANQGSEA. V was pared by 7 bases and J by 7 bases, with 6 bases of the junction left unmatched. The CDR3 extends over 14 amino acids.

This chain links TRBV6-5 with TRBJ2-3, with a possible D match to TRBD1 (6 bases). The CDR3 length is 13 residues. From germline, CDR1 is MNHEY and CDR2 SVGAGI. Trimming took 6 bases from V and 3 from J, leaving 10 bases between them. The CDR3 region is CASSLRGTDTQYF. CDR3 DNA sequence: TGTGCCAGCAGCCTAAGGGGGACAGATACGCAGTATTTT.

This clone was counted ten times or more. The rearrangement links TRBV11-2 to TRBJ2-3, with TRBD1 matching 7 bases. The CDR3 consists of 17 residues. Germline CDR1 reads SGHAT; CDR2 reads FQNNGV. V trimming: 5 bases; J trimming: 2 bases; junction bases outside the gene matches: 13. Here the CDR3 reads CASSQSPGQSYTDTQYF. DNA of the CDR3: TGTGCCAGCAGCCAGAGTCCGGGACAGAGCTACACAGATACGCAGTATTTT.

This clone was detected only a few times. The chain has TRBV7-9 and TRBJ1-1, with D perhaps TRBD1 (6 bases). CDR3 size: 16 residues. From germline, CDR1 is SEHNR and CDR2 FQNEAQ (reference sequence). V was clipped by 5 bases and J by 10 bases, with 26 bases between them. Here the CDR3 reads CASSPIRRQVESSAFF. The CDR3 region has the DNA TGTGCCAGCAGCCCCATCCGAAGACAGGTCGAATCGTCAGCTTTCTTT.

The rearrangement joins TRBV28 to TRBJ1-5; 8 bases map to TRBD1. CDR3 length equals 12 residues. CDR1 and CDR2 from the germline V gene are MDHEN and SYDVKM. The ends lost 8 bases at V and 7 bases at J; junction bases unmatched: 4. In DNA, the CDR3 is TGTGCCAGCGACAGGGGACGCCAGCCCCAGCATTTT. Translated, it gives CASDRGRQPQHF.

The chain employs TRBV28 and TRBJ2-3; D gene ambiguous. The ends were cut back, 4 bases at V and 11 bases at J, with 13 bases in the middle. The CDR3 is 12 amino acids. Looked up from germline, CDR1 is MDHEN and CDR2 is SYDVKM. CDR3 in amino acids: CASSSGSPVQYF. CDR3 bases: TGTGCCAGCAGTTCCGGGTCGCCAGTGCAGTATTTT.

The chain is built from TRBV5-1 and TRBJ2-2; D remains ambiguous. CDR1 and CDR2 (germline): SGHRS, YFSETQ. This CDR3 is built from 16 residues. The ends were cut back, 0 bases at V and 3 bases at J, with 12 bases in the middle. The CDR3 protein is CASSLVGTSDTGELFF. In DNA, the CDR3 is TGCGCCAGCAGCTTGGTGGGCACCTCGGACACCGGGGAGCTGTTTTTT.

The V gene is TRBV4-1, the J gene TRBJ1-1; D uncertain. The CDR3 is 15 residues long. CDR1 and CDR2 from the germline V gene are MGHRA and YSYEKL. Trimming removed 1 base from V and 11 bases from J, with 20 bases in between. The CDR3 nucleotides read TGCGCCAGCAGCCAAGCCCTGGCCGCCGGGATGCGTGCTTTCTTT. Residues: CASSQALAAGMRAFF.

The chain employs TRBV9 and TRBJ2-7; TRBD1 agrees at 12 bases. J was trimmed by 5 bases and V by 4 bases; bases with no gene match: 4. The CDR3 covers 14 residues. Per germline, CDR1 SGDLS and CDR2 YYNGEE. The CDR3 region has the DNA TGTGCCAGCAGCCCGGGGACAGGGGGCAACGAGCAGTACTTC. This encodes CASSPGTGGNEQYF.

The V gene is TRBV7-9, the J gene TRBJ2-1; 7 bases align to TRBD2. This CDR3 region has 18 residues. Trimming took 5 bases from V and 6 from J; bases not matched to a gene: 19. Germline V gene sequence: CDR1 SEHNR, CDR2 FQNEAQ (reference sequence). CDR3 nucleotides: TGTGCCAGCAGCCTCCTCCAACGTATGGGCGGGAGCAGCAATGAGCAGTTCTTC. It yields the protein CASSLLQRMGGSSNEQFF. The full variable domain, completed using reference TRBV7-9 and TRBJ2-1, is DTGVSQNPRHKITKRGQNVTFRCDPISEHNRLYWYRQTLGQGPEFLTYFQNEAQLEKSRLLSDRFSAERPKGSFSTLEIQRTEQGDSAMYLCASSLLQRMGGSSNEQFFGPGTRLTVL.

A note on this clone: One end of the junction varies from germline; a read error may be responsible. CDR3 loop: CASTLGAARGYETQYF. CDR3 in DNA: TGTGCCAGCACTTTAGGCGCAGCTCGGGGATACGAGACCCAGTACTTC. The gene calls are TRBV28 and TRBJ2-5; TRBD2 might be the D (5 bases). The length of the CDR3 is 16 residues. The germline gives CDR1 MDHEN, CDR2 SYDVKM.

About this clone itself: Other DNA sequences from this sample encode an identical CDR3 as well. The chain carries TRBV4-1 and TRBJ1-2, with a tentative D call TRBD1 (5 bases). The germline V gene encodes CDR1 MGHRA and CDR2 YSYEKL. The V end was cut by 0 bases, the J end by 2 bases, with 7 bases between. This CDR3 contains 14 residues. In DNA, the CDR3 is TGCGCCAGCAGCCAAGAGACAGTAAACTATGGCTACACCTTC. Encoded protein: CASSQETVNYGYTF.

The genes are TRBV27 and TRBJ1-2; D is ambiguous. CDR1 and CDR2 (germline): MNHEY, SMNVEV (reference sequence). This CDR3 is 9 amino acids long. V lost 9 bases and J 7 bases, leaving 6 bases between the germline ends. This chain's CDR3 is CASQVGYTF. The CDR3 bases are TGTGCCAGTCAGGTTGGCTACACCTTC.

This chain joins TRBV19 and TRBJ2-5; the D gene is possibly TRBD2 (7 bases). The CDR3 has 14 amino acids. Germline CDR1 reads LNHDA; CDR2 reads SQIVND (reference sequence). Trimming cost V 5 bases and J 5 bases, with 15 bases left between them. CDR3 in DNA: TGTGCCAGTAGTGGGTGGGGGGGCTATGAGACCCAGTACTTC. This sequence encodes CASSGWGGYETQYF.